This TCR beta chain stems from a study of T cell responses to AZD1222 COVID-19 vaccine. Study-level findings and limits: Spike-wide coverage was observed for vaccine-associated CD4 TCRs, with dominant responses at 160-218 and 743-854.

Pooled in the analysis were second doses at about 4 or about 12 weeks. As concerns this clone: The antigen is unknown.

V dropped 6 bases and J dropped 4 bases, with 15 bases sitting between them. The CDR3 extends over 15 amino acids. CDR1 MNHEY and CDR2 SVGAGI come from the germline V gene. The table came from immunoSEQ multiplex PCR; TCRdb's copy has only in-frame clones and leaves some out. The data hold roughly 120,000 clones, with about 92% observed a single time. This sequence originates from an adult who received the AZD1222 COVID-19 vaccine. V and J are TRBV6-5 and TRBJ2-2; no firm D call. Sequencing was performed on peripheral blood, taken 28 days after the second AZD1222 dose. CDR3 residues: CASRQTGLGTGELFF. DNA for the CDR3: TGTGCCAGCAGACAGACGGGTCTTGGCACCGGGGAGCTGTTTTTT.